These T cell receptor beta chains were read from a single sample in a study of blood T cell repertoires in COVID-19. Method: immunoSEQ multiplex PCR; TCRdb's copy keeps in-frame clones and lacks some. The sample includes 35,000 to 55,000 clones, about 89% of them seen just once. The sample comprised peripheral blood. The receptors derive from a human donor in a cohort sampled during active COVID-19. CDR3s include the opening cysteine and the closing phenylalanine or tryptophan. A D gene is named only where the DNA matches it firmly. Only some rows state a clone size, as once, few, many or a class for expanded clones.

CDR3 DNA: TGCGCCAGCAGCTTGGAACTCTACGAGCAGTACTTC
CDR3 protein: CASSLELYEQYF
D gene: -
clone size: -
J gene: TRBJ2-7
V gene: TRBV5-1

CDR3 DNA: TGCGCCAGCAGCCAAGAAAGGGGCCCGTTGGCCAAAAACATTCAGTACTTC
CDR3 protein: CASSQERGPLAKNIQYF
D gene: -
clone size: -
J gene: TRBJ2-4
V gene: TRBV4-1

CDR3 DNA: TGTGCCATCAGCGATGGACAGGCTAGCAATCAGCCCCAGCATTTT
CDR3 protein: CAISDGQASNQPQHF
D gene: TRBD1
clone size: -
J gene: TRBJ1-5
V gene: TRBV10-3

CDR3 DNA: TGTGCCAGCGCGAGGACAGTCTCCACAGGAAACACCATATATTTT
CDR3 protein: CASARTVSTGNTIYF
D gene: -
clone size: -
J gene: TRBJ1-3
V gene: TRBV2

CDR3 DNA: TGTGCCAGCAGCCAACCGTGGACTAGCGGTTTCACAGATACGCAGTATTTT
CDR3 protein: CASSQPWTSGFTDTQYF
D gene: TRBD2
clone size: -
J gene: TRBJ2-3
V gene: TRBV4-2

CDR3 DNA: TGTGCCAGCTCCCTCCAGGCGGGGCGGCCACAAAAGCAAGAGACCCAGTACTTC
CDR3 protein: CASSLQAGRPQKQETQYF
D gene: -
clone size: -
J gene: TRBJ2-5
V gene: TRBV28

CDR3 DNA: TGTGCCAGCAGTTTGGTCAGGGTGAAAGAGCAGTACTTC
CDR3 protein: CASSLVRVKEQYF
D gene: -
clone size: -
J gene: TRBJ2-7
V gene: TRBV28

CDR3 DNA: TGCGCCAGCAGTCACGACCGGGACAGGATATACAATGAGCAGTTCTTC
CDR3 protein: CASSHDRDRIYNEQFF
D gene: TRBD1
clone size: -
J gene: TRBJ2-1
V gene: TRBV23-1

CDR3 DNA: TGTGCCAGCAGCTTGGTTGGGGGGGAAGCTTTCTTT
CDR3 protein: CASSLVGGEAFF
D gene: -
clone size: once
J gene: TRBJ1-1
V gene: TRBV5-5

CDR3 DNA: TGTGCCAGCAGTGAATCAGGACTCTATGGCTACACCTTC
CDR3 protein: CASSESGLYGYTF
D gene: -
clone size: -
J gene: TRBJ1-2
V gene: TRBV25-1

CDR3 DNA: TGTGCCAGTGCCACGGACGAGCAGTACTTC
CDR3 protein: CASATDEQYF
D gene: -
clone size: -
J gene: TRBJ2-7
V gene: TRBV6-5

CDR3 DNA: TGTGCCTGGAGTAGAGGACAGGGCCGGCACGAGCAGTACTTC
CDR3 protein: CAWSRGQGRHEQYF
D gene: TRBD1
clone size: -
J gene: TRBJ2-7
V gene: TRBV30

CDR3 DNA: TGCAGTGCTAGTGGCACTAGCGGGTTCCTTGAGACCCAGTACTTC
CDR3 protein: CSASGTSGFLETQYF
D gene: TRBD2
clone size: -
J gene: TRBJ2-5
V gene: TRBV20-1

CDR3 DNA: TGTGCCAGCAGTAGAAGACAGGGGTGGCGGGAGACCCAGTACTTC
CDR3 protein: CASSRRQGWRETQYF
D gene: TRBD1
clone size: -
J gene: TRBJ2-5
V gene: TRBV28

CDR3 DNA: TGTGCCTGGAGTGTACTACGCTCCAGCTCTGGGGCCAACGTCCTGACTTTC
CDR3 protein: CAWSVLRSSSGANVLTF
D gene: -
clone size: -
J gene: TRBJ2-6
V gene: TRBV30

CDR3 DNA: TGTGCCTGGCGGATAGCGGGCACAGATACGCAGTATTTT
CDR3 protein: CAWRIAGTDTQYF
D gene: -
clone size: -
J gene: TRBJ2-3
V gene: TRBV30

CDR3 DNA: TGTGCCTGGAGACATGGACAGTTCACAGATACGCAGTATTTT
CDR3 protein: CAWRHGQFTDTQYF
D gene: -
clone size: -
J gene: TRBJ2-3
V gene: TRBV30

CDR3 DNA: TGTGCCAGCAGTACACAGGCCTACGAGCAGTACTTC
CDR3 protein: CASSTQAYEQYF
D gene: -
clone size: few
J gene: TRBJ2-7
V gene: TRBV28

CDR3 DNA: TGTGCTAGTGGTCCGGACAGGGGGCTTGTGAACACTGAAGCTTTCTTT
CDR3 protein: CASGPDRGLVNTEAFF
D gene: TRBD1
clone size: -
J gene: TRBJ1-1
V gene: TRBV12-5

CDR3 DNA: TGTGCCAGCAGCGGACTAGTAAACGAGCAGTACTTC
CDR3 protein: CASSGLVNEQYF
D gene: TRBD2
clone size: few
J gene: TRBJ2-7
V gene: TRBV6-5

CDR3 DNA: TGTGCCAGCTCACCAACTCGGGACAGTGAAGCTTTCTTT
CDR3 protein: CASSPTRDSEAFF
D gene: TRBD1
clone size: -
J gene: TRBJ1-1
V gene: TRBV18

CDR3 DNA: TGTGCCAGCAGCAGATACAGTGGGGCGCTGAGGACTGAAGCTTTCTTT
CDR3 protein: CASSRYSGALRTEAFF
D gene: -
clone size: -
J gene: TRBJ1-1
V gene: TRBV28

CDR3 DNA: TGTGCCAGCAGCTTTTCAGCGGCAGATACGCAGTATTTT
CDR3 protein: CASSFSAADTQYF
D gene: -
clone size: few
J gene: TRBJ2-3
V gene: TRBV7-9

CDR3 DNA: TGTGCCAGCAGCCACCCGAGGGACAGCCCGAACACCGGGGAGCTGTTTTTT
CDR3 protein: CASSHPRDSPNTGELFF
D gene: TRBD1
clone size: -
J gene: TRBJ2-2
V gene: TRBV3-1/TRBV3-2

CDR3 DNA: TGTGCCAGCAGCAAAGAGGAGAAACGGACAGGGATAACTGGGGCCAACGTCCTGACTTTC
CDR3 protein: CASSKEEKRTGITGANVLTF
D gene: -
clone size: -
J gene: TRBJ2-6
V gene: TRBV21-1

CDR3 DNA: TGTGCCAGCAGCTTAAACTTCGGGGAGCTGTTTTTT
CDR3 protein: CASSLNFGELFF
D gene: -
clone size: -
J gene: TRBJ2-2
V gene: TRBV7-3

CDR3 DNA: TGCGCCAGCAGCCACTCGACCGGGACACAGAACGTTTACGAGCAGTACTTC
CDR3 protein: CASSHSTGTQNVYEQYF
D gene: -
clone size: few
J gene: TRBJ2-7
V gene: TRBV4-1

CDR3 DNA: TGTGCCAGCAGCTTAGCTAGGGGACTAGCGGGTGAGCAGTTCTTC
CDR3 protein: CASSLARGLAGEQFF
D gene: TRBD2
clone size: -
J gene: TRBJ2-1
V gene: TRBV7-9

CDR3 DNA: TGTGCCACTAAGTTGGTGGCTAGCGGACTCAATGAGCAGTTCTTC
CDR3 protein: CATKLVASGLNEQFF
D gene: TRBD2
clone size: -
J gene: TRBJ2-1
V gene: TRBV19

CDR3 DNA: TGTGCCACCAGTGATTCGAGGACAGGTTTGGATGAGCAGTTCTTC
CDR3 protein: CATSDSRTGLDEQFF
D gene: TRBD1
clone size: once
J gene: TRBJ2-1
V gene: TRBV24-1

CDR3 DNA: TGTGCCAGCAGCAAAGGCCAGGGAACCGGGGAGCTGTTTTTT
CDR3 protein: CASSKGQGTGELFF
D gene: -
clone size: -
J gene: TRBJ2-2
V gene: TRBV7-7

CDR3 DNA: TGTGCCAGCAGTTCGAGCGGGAGGACCTCCTACAATGAGCAGTTCTTC
CDR3 protein: CASSSSGRTSYNEQFF
D gene: TRBD2
clone size: -
J gene: TRBJ2-1
V gene: TRBV2

CDR3 DNA: TGCGCCAGCAGTGAGTTGGCTAGCGGGACGGGGGAGCAGTACTTC
CDR3 protein: CASSELASGTGEQYF
D gene: TRBD2
clone size: -
J gene: TRBJ2-7
V gene: TRBV10-2

CDR3 DNA: TGCGCCAGCAGCGACCCCGCCAGGGCCTACGAGCAGTACTTC
CDR3 protein: CASSDPARAYEQYF
D gene: -
clone size: -
J gene: TRBJ2-7
V gene: TRBV5-1

CDR3 DNA: TGCGCCAGCAGCCCCCTCGGCGGGGAGCAGTTCTTC
CDR3 protein: CASSPLGGEQFF
D gene: -
clone size: -
J gene: TRBJ2-1
V gene: TRBV4-3

CDR3 DNA: TGTGCCAGCTCAATCTGGCGCTGGGGAGTCCCTCTCAATGAGCAGTTCTTC
CDR3 protein: CASSIWRWGVPLNEQFF
D gene: -
clone size: once
J gene: TRBJ2-1
V gene: TRBV18

CDR3 DNA: TGTGCCAGCAGCACTAGCGGATGGAGCGCCTACGAGCAGTACTTC
CDR3 protein: CASSTSGWSAYEQYF
D gene: TRBD2
clone size: few
J gene: TRBJ2-7
V gene: TRBV11-2